A selection of T cell receptor beta chains follows, all from one sample in a study of vaccination and CD4 T cells after COVID-19. TCRdb re-called the PCR reads with MiXCR, one entry per CDR3 protein. The sample lists 7,500 or so distinct CDR3 sequences, 66% occurring once. These receptors are not linked to any known antigen. The source material was cultured CD4+ T cells from blood, sampled after SARS-CoV-2 vaccination. These receptors were obtained from a human donor with COVID-19. Each CDR3 is given with its conserved first and last residue. Each record gives: D gene, clone size, V gene, J gene, CDR3 protein, CDR3 DNA. The D gene is left open where the match is weak. Clone size appears in some rows only: once, few, many, or a class for an expanded clone.

.,.,TRBV20-1,TRBJ2-5,CSARDSSQIQETQYF,TGCAGTGCTAGAGACTCATCCCAGATTCAAGAGACCCAGTACTTC
TRBD1,.,TRBV11-3,TRBJ1-2,CASSSGRYRGEYGYTF,TGTGCCAGCAGCTCAGGACGGTACAGGGGGGAATATGGCTACACCTTC
TRBD1,.,TRBV19,TRBJ1-1,CASSRDRGTEAFF,TGTGCCAGTAGTCGGGACAGAGGTACTGAAGCTTTCTTT
.,.,TRBV10-3,TRBJ2-3,CAISESALSTDTQYF,TGTGCCATCAGTGAGTCCGCCCTTAGCACAGATACGCAGTATTTT
TRBD2,.,TRBV15,TRBJ2-2,CATSIGGVNTGELFF,TGTGCCACCAGCATCGGGGGGGTGAACACCGGGGAGCTGTTTTTT
.,.,TRBV6-2/TRBV6-3,TRBJ1-5,CASSYSTGDQPQHF,TGTGCCAGCAGTTACTCGACTGGGGATCAGCCCCAGCATTTT
.,.,TRBV6-5,TRBJ2-3,CASSYSMVGTDTQYF,TGTGCCAGCAGTTACTCGATGGTGGGCACAGATACGCAGTATTTT
.,.,TRBV24-1,TRBJ2-5,CATSHLGDTRQETQYF,TGTGCCACCAGTCATCTCGGGGATACACGACAAGAGACCCAGTACTTC
.,.,TRBV5-4,TRBJ2-2,CASSALRAAGTGELFF,TGTGCCAGCAGCGCACTCCGGGCCGCGGGCACCGGGGAGCTGTTTTTT
.,.,TRBV21-1,TRBJ2-5,CASSSVRRPLKETQYF,TGTGCCAGCAGCAGCGTCCGGCGCCCACTCAAGGAGACCCAGTACTTC
.,.,TRBV6-1,TRBJ1-2,CASSNGQNYGYTF,TGTGCCAGCAGTAACGGACAGAACTATGGCTACACCTTC
TRBD1,.,TRBV20-1,TRBJ1-4,CSAKGQGAGEKLFF,TGCAGTGCTAAAGGACAGGGGGCAGGTGAAAAACTGTTTTTT
.,.,TRBV10-3,TRBJ1-5,CAISVSGDNQPQHF,TGTGCCATCAGCGTTTCAGGGGACAATCAGCCCCAGCATTTT
TRBD1,.,TRBV5-6,TRBJ2-5,CASSPPDREETQYF,TGTGCCAGCAGTCCTCCGGACAGGGAAGAGACCCAGTACTTC
.,.,TRBV30,TRBJ1-6,CAWSVAANSPLHF,TGTGCCTGGAGTGTTGCAGCTAATTCACCCCTCCACTTT
TRBD2,.,TRBV11-2,TRBJ2-2,CASSLLERGGHTGELFF,TGTGCCAGCAGCTTGTTAGAGCGGGGGGGTCACACCGGGGAGCTGTTTTTT
.,.,TRBV14,TRBJ2-3,CASSQGLKGITDTQYF,TGTGCCAGCAGCCAAGGTCTAAAGGGAATCACAGATACGCAGTATTTT
.,.,TRBV7-9,TRBJ1-2,CASSPDSYGYTF,TGTGCCAGCAGCCCGGACTCTTATGGCTACACCTTC
TRBD1,.,TRBV7-2,TRBJ2-1,CGQGINNEQFF,TGTGGACAGGGGATAAACAATGAGCAGTTCTTC
TRBD1,few,TRBV6-1,TRBJ1-2,CASRPAGTGGGYTF,TGTGCCAGCAGGCCAGCCGGGACAGGGGGTGGCTACACCTTC
TRBD1,.,TRBV7-2,TRBJ1-1,CASSLPGTVQPKFRVMNTEAFF,TGTGCCAGCAGCTTACCTGGGACAGTCCAGCCCAAGTTTAGAGTAATGAACACTGAAGCTTTCTTT
.,.,TRBV27,TRBJ1-1,CASSSIEGNTEAFF,TGTGCCAGCAGTTCCATCGAGGGAAACACTGAAGCTTTCTTT
.,few,TRBV28,TRBJ1-5,CASRRPDGSNQPQHF,TGTGCCAGCAGACGACCGGACGGGAGCAATCAGCCCCAGCATTTT
.,.,TRBV6-1,TRBJ1-1,CASSLVSGRDTEAFF,TGTGCCAGCAGCCTCGTTTCCGGTAGGGACACTGAAGCTTTCTTT
.,medium-sized,TRBV2,TRBJ2-2,CASSEVRNTGELFF,TGTGCCAGCAGTGAAGTACGCAACACCGGGGAGCTGTTTTTT
.,few,TRBV20-1,TRBJ1-2,CSASRGLLVGYGYTF,TGCAGTGCTAGTCGCGGGCTGCTTGTCGGCTATGGCTACACCTTC
TRBD1,few,TRBV7-2,TRBJ2-7,CASSLEQGAISYEQYF,TGTGCCAGCAGCTTAGAACAGGGGGCCATCTCCTACGAGCAGTACTTC